This entry features one T cell receptor beta chain sequence. This entry is derived from a study of blood T cell repertoires in COVID-19. CDR3 length equals 18 residues. CDR1 MGHRA and CDR2 YSYEKL come from the germline V gene. The V gene end was trimmed by 4 bases and the J gene end by 4 bases; junction bases not matched to a gene: 14. Assay used: immunoSEQ multiplex PCR; TCRdb lists only in-frame clones, some missing. In the table there are roughly 300,000 clones, roughly 90% of which are singletons. The specimen sequenced was PBMCs or T cells enriched from blood (not recorded which). J is TRBJ1-5 and V is TRBV4-1; 9 positions agree with TRBD1. The sequence derives from a woman aged 25 to 39 who had recovered from COVID-19. This CDR3 is CASSPGRIGTGRNQPQHF. The CDR3 DNA reads as TGCGCCAGCAGCCCCGGCCGCATAGGGACAGGGAGGAATCAGCCCCAGCATTTT.